In this sample, the clone carrying this T cell receptor beta chain turned up many times. Antigen specificity is unknown. Germline V gene sequence: CDR1 LNHDA, CDR2 SQIVND (reference sequence). The CDR3 has 15 residues. V shed 2 bases and J shed 0 bases, with 10 bases lying between them. Repertoires were generated with immunoSEQ multiplex PCR, while TCRdb's copy carries only in-frame clones and drops some. The sample holds tens of thousands of clones; around 90% are singletons and the top ten take around 13%. These data are taken from a study of OX40 agonist ivuxolimab in advanced cancers. About the study: The patients received agonistic anti-OX40 (CD134) antibody ivuxolimab. In this trial design, patients received ivuxolimab intravenously at 0.01 to 10 mg/kg every 2 weeks.

Study results and limitations: Normalized T-cell clonal expansion was also low in some nonresponders. Both blood CD4+ and CD8+ T cells showed clonal growth by week 6 at 0.1 to 3.0 mg/kg.

This rearrangement joins TRBV19 to TRBJ1-1; D gene uncertain. Sequencing was performed on CD4+ or CD8+ T cells sorted from blood, taken in a trial of the OX40 agonist ivuxolimab. The sequence was collected from an adult with an advanced solid tumor such as melanoma, head and neck, liver or kidney cancer. CDR3 nucleotides: TGTGCCAGTAGTATAAGCCCAGCTATGAACACTGAAGCTTTCTTT. This sequence encodes CASSISPAMNTEAFF.